The 9 T cell receptor beta chains given below trace back to one sample, sequenced in a study of cytomegalovirus exposure and HLA in healthy donors. The PCR had 60 Vbeta and 13 Jbeta primers. Profiled with immunoSEQ multiplex PCR; TCRdb holds only in-frame clones, not every one. This table has some 140,000 clones, 65% to 80% appearing once. Sequencing was done on a sample of PBMCs. The receptors originated from a male donor in good health and CMV-seropositive.

V is TRBV21-1 and J is TRBJ2-2; TRBD2 is the table's D call, not checked against the DNA. TRBV21-1 is annotated as a pseudogene. The length of the CDR3 is 17 residues. CDR3 loop: CASSIRLAGVNTGELFF. The DNA of the CDR3 is TGTGCCAGCAGCATCCGACTAGCGGGGGTTAACACCGGGGAGCTGTTTTTT.

The chain is built from TRBV9 and TRBJ2-1; 10 nucleotides align to TRBD2. This CDR3 comprises 16 residues. J lost 4 bases, V lost 4 bases, and 8 bases had no gene match. Germline lookup yields CDR1 SGDLS and CDR2 YYNGEE. CDR3 sequence reads: CASSPSPLAGYNEQFF. The CDR3 coding sequence is TGTGCCAGCAGCCCGAGCCCACTAGCGGGGTACAATGAGCAGTTCTTC.

The chain has TRBV25-1 and TRBJ1-2; 9 nucleotides line up with TRBD1. The CDR3 covers 14 residues. CDR1 and CDR2 from the germline V gene are MGHDK and SYGVNS. The V gene end was trimmed by 3 bases and the J gene end by 6 bases; junction bases not matched to a gene: 5. CDR3 residues: CASSDTGTGHGYTF. The CDR3 region has the DNA TGTGCCAGCAGTGACACCGGGACAGGGCATGGCTACACCTTC.

CDR3 loop: CASNLPGQGGEKLFF. Here the CDR3 DNA reads TGTGCCAGCAACCTGCCAGGACAGGGAGGCGAAAAACTGTTTTTT. V gene TRBV28 combines with J gene TRBJ1-4; 8 bases agree with TRBD1. Trimming at V came to 7 bases and at J to 8 bases, leaving 12 bases not matched to a gene. The CDR3 spans 15 residues. Germline V lookup: CDR1 MDHEN, CDR2 SYDVKM.

V usage is TRBV5-4 and J usage is TRBJ2-3, with 8 bases that match TRBD1. V shed 4 bases, J shed 5 bases, and the junction held 6 bases outside the gene matches. CDR1 and CDR2 (germline): SGHNT, YYREEE (reference sequence). The CDR3 totals 14 residues. The CDR3 nucleotides are TGTGCCAGCAGCCCTGACAGGGGAATAGATACGCAGTATTTT. This codes for CASSPDRGIDTQYF.

This clone occurred a few times. The V gene is TRBV28, the J gene TRBJ2-1; 8 nucleotides line up with TRBD2. The V gene end was trimmed by 5 bases and the J gene end by 7 bases; junction bases not matched to a gene: 13. Germline CDR1 and CDR2: MDHEN and SYDVKM. This CDR3 has 16 residues. Written as DNA, the CDR3 is TGTGCCAGCAGTCCCTCTTGGCGGGAGGTAGGAAATGAGCAGTTCTTC. Its protein product is CASSPSWREVGNEQFF.

The chain couples TRBV9 to TRBJ1-6; unclear D gene. V lost 0 bases to trimming and J lost 9 bases, with 19 bases between them. The CDR3 is 17 residues long. Germline lookup yields CDR1 SGDLS and CDR2 YYNGEE. The CDR3 loop is CASSVGGNNLLGSPLHF. The CDR3 DNA follows: TGTGCCAGCAGCGTAGGCGGGAATAATCTCCTCGGTTCACCCCTCCACTTT.

This chain connects TRBV4-1 to TRBJ1-1; TRBD1 agrees at 9 bases. The CDR3 sequence is 15 residues long. The J segment lost 1 base and the V segment lost 3 bases, leaving 3 bases of the junction unmatched. Germline loops: CDR1 MGHRA, CDR2 YSYEKL. The CDR3 region is CASSHQGQGNTEAFF. CDR3 sequence (DNA): TGCGCCAGCAGCCATCAGGGACAGGGGAACACTGAAGCTTTCTTT.

The gene calls are TRBV4-3 and TRBJ2-3; 7 bases line up with TRBD2. The V gene end was trimmed by 0 bases and the J gene end by 2 bases; junction bases not matched to a gene: 5. Looked up from germline, CDR1 is LGHNA and CDR2 is YSLEER. The CDR3 has 16 amino acids. The CDR3 protein is CASSQERAGDTDTQYF. In DNA, the CDR3 is TGCGCCAGCAGCCAAGAAAGGGCGGGAGACACAGATACGCAGTATTTT.